The 23 T cell receptor beta chains below come from one sample, sequenced in a study of T cell changes during pregnancy in multiple sclerosis. The protocol was immunoSEQ multiplex PCR, while the TCRdb copy is restricted to in-frame clones and leaves out a portion. The sample shows about 72,000 clones, around 90% of them seen only once. The sample consisted of peripheral blood, taken in the second trimester of pregnancy. Receptors were obtained from a female donor with multiple sclerosis, enrolled in a pregnancy study.

V is TRBV25-1 and J is TRBJ2-3, with a tentative D call TRBD1 (6 bases). Per the germline V gene, CDR1 is MGHDK and CDR2 is SYGVNS. This CDR3 is built from 14 residues. Trimming left V 1 base short and J 2 bases short, with 7 bases between. The CDR3 reads CASSEWGPTDTQYF. The CDR3 DNA is TGTGCCAGCAGTGAATGGGGGCCCACAGATACGCAGTATTTT.

This rearrangement joins TRBV19 to TRBJ2-7, with TRBD1 matching over 9 bases. J was trimmed by 2 bases and V by 3 bases; bases with no gene match: 5. Germline V gives CDR1 LNHDA, CDR2 SQIVND (reference sequence). The CDR3 covers 15 residues. The CDR3 DNA is TGTGCCAGTAGTATGGCGGGACAGGGTCCCTACGAGCAGTACTTC. It translates to CASSMAGQGPYEQYF. The complete variable domain, with remaining parts taken from reference TRBV19 and TRBJ2-7, reads DGGITQSPKYLFRKEGQNVTLSCEQNLNHDAMYWYRQDPGQGLRLIYYSQIVNDFQKGDIAEGYSVSREKKESFPLTVTSAQKNPTAFYLCASSMAGQGPYEQYFGPGTRLTVT.

V usage is TRBV18 and J usage is TRBJ2-2; tentative D call: TRBD1 (6 bases). CDR1 KGHSH and CDR2 LQKENI come from the germline V gene. Trimming pared 5 bases from V and 4 bases from J, leaving 17 bases between. The CDR3 is 16 amino acids. CDR3 sequence (DNA): TGTGCCAGCTCAGGCACAGGGACCGAGGGCACCGGGGAGCTGTTTTTT. Amino acids: CASSGTGTEGTGELFF.

The V and J genes are TRBV4-2 and TRBJ2-1; possible D gene TRBD2, 6 bases. Germline V gene data show CDR1 as LGHNA and CDR2 as YNFKEQ. The CDR3 runs to 16 residues. Trimming left V 0 bases short and J 4 bases short, with 13 bases between. The CDR3 sequence: CASSQDLGRGYNEQFF. In DNA form, the CDR3 reads TGTGCCAGCAGCCAAGATCTCGGACGGGGGTACAATGAGCAGTTCTTC.

This clone was counted only a few times. The chain combines TRBV4-3 with TRBJ1-2; 8 bases map to TRBD1. CDR1 is LGHNA, CDR2 YSLEER, per germline. With V trimmed by 4 bases and J by 8 bases, 15 bases remained unmatched. The CDR3 spans 16 residues. CDR3 region: CASSPSSPDRVSGYTF. The CDR3, as DNA: TGCGCCAGCAGCCCATCGTCACCGGACAGGGTGTCCGGCTACACCTTC.

The chain links TRBV19 to TRBJ2-7; possibly TRBD1 for D (6 bases). The germline CDR1 and CDR2 sequences are LNHDA and SQIVND (reference sequence). V shed 6 bases and J shed 1 base, with 16 bases lying between them. The CDR3 spans 15 residues. The CDR3 spells CASRTTVGASYEQYF. The CDR3 nucleotides read TGTGCCAGTAGGACTACGGTGGGGGCTTCCTACGAGCAGTACTTC.

This sequence joins TRBV5-6 and TRBJ1-5, with 11 bases lining up with TRBD1. After removal of 4 bases from V and 6 bases from J, the junction contained 6 bases not matched to a gene. CDR1 SGHDT and CDR2 YYEEEE come from the germline V gene. This CDR3 has 15 residues. The CDR3: CASSEDRGLSQPQHF. The CDR3 DNA reads as TGTGCCAGCAGCGAGGACAGGGGGCTAAGTCAGCCCCAGCATTTT. The full variable domain, rest sourced from reference TRBV5-6 and TRBJ1-5, is DAGVTQSPTHLIKTRGQQVTLRCSPKSGHDTVSWYQQALGQGPQFIFQYYEEEERQRGNFPDRFSGHQFPNYSSELNVNALLLGDSALYLCASSEDRGLSQPQHFGDGTRLSIL.

The chain is built from TRBV5-1 and TRBJ1-1; perhaps TRBD1 as D (5 bases). With 0 bases removed from V and 5 bases from J, the gap between germline ends came to 11 bases. Germline CDR1 and CDR2: SGHRS and YFSETQ. The CDR3 sequence is 14 residues long. The CDR3 sequence is CASSLAGWNTEAFF. As DNA, the CDR3 is TGCGCCAGCAGCTTGGCAGGGTGGAATACTGAAGCTTTCTTT.

This chain links TRBV10-3 with TRBJ1-2, with 12 bases identical to TRBD1. The V gene end was trimmed by 6 bases and the J gene end by 5 bases; junction bases not matched to a gene: 13. Germline CDR1 and CDR2: ENHRY and SYGVKD. This CDR3 region has 17 residues. The CDR3: CAIRPRDRGPSEYGYTF. For the CDR3, the DNA is TGTGCCATCAGGCCCCGGGACAGGGGGCCTTCTGAATATGGCTACACCTTC.

This clone appeared once. This chain joins TRBV19 and TRBJ1-1, with 8 positions matching TRBD1. This CDR3 is built from 12 residues. V dropped 8 bases and J dropped 5; count of bases not matched to a gene: 4. Germline values: CDR1 LNHDA, CDR2 SQIVND (reference sequence). CDR3 loop: CASQGAGTEAFF. DNA of the CDR3: TGTGCCAGTCAGGGGGCTGGTACTGAAGCTTTCTTT.

The CDR3 DNA reads as TGTGCCAGCAGCGTAGTTGGCAGGGGGGACACCGGGGAGCTGTTTTTT. Protein: CASSVVGRGDTGELFF. The chain has TRBV9 and TRBJ2-2; D might be TRBD1 (7 bases). The germline CDR1 and CDR2 sequences are SGDLS and YYNGEE. The V end was cut by 0 bases, the J end by 3 bases, with 12 bases between. This CDR3 is 16 amino acids long.

The table lists this clone with a count of one. The gene calls are TRBV12-2 and TRBJ2-7; the DNA was not used to check the table's D call, TRBD2. TRBV12-2 is flagged as a pseudogene. This CDR3 has 14 residues. The CDR3 region has the DNA TGTGCAAGTCCCCCCCCCGGGGGGACCTACGAGCAGTACTTC. Protein sequence: CASPPPGGTYEQYF.

In DNA, the CDR3 is TGCGCCAGCAGCCGATTACAAGCGCGGGTCACTGAAGCTTTCTTT. It translates to CASSRLQARVTEAFF. This chain links TRBV4-1 with TRBJ1-1; D gene unclear. Deletions cut 4 bases from V and 4 bases from J, with 16 bases between. Germline CDR1 and CDR2: MGHRA and YSYEKL. The CDR3 consists of 15 residues.

V usage is TRBV5-4 and J usage is TRBJ2-5, with 11 positions matching TRBD1. CDR1 is SGHNT, CDR2 YYREEE, per germline (reference sequence). The CDR3 is made up of 15 amino acids. Trimming at V came to 4 bases and at J to 5 bases, leaving 7 bases not matched to a gene. The CDR3 reads CASSTGQGAWETQYF. CDR3 coding DNA: TGTGCCAGCAGCACCGGACAGGGGGCTTGGGAGACCCAGTACTTC.

The chain is built from TRBV7-9 and TRBJ2-3; maybe TRBD1 (5 bases). Germline V CDR1 and CDR2: SEHNR, FQNEAQ (reference sequence). V dropped 1 base and J dropped 0 bases, with 8 bases sitting between them. The CDR3 has 15 amino acids. The chain's CDR3 is CASSLDRPSTDTQYF. For the CDR3, the DNA is TGTGCCAGCAGCTTAGACAGGCCCAGCACAGATACGCAGTATTTT.

V gene TRBV6-4 combines with J gene TRBJ2-5; 11 bases align to TRBD2. Germline CDR1 reads MRHNA; CDR2 reads SNTAGT. CDR3 length: 15 amino acids. J was trimmed by 1 base and V by 4 bases; bases with no gene match: 2. The CDR3 protein is CASSAGTSGQETQYF. The DNA for the CDR3 is TGTGCCAGCAGTGCCGGGACTAGCGGCCAAGAGACCCAGTACTTC.

This clone was detected only once. This chain joins TRBV19 and TRBJ1-5; TRBD1 agrees at 8 bases. This CDR3 spans 14 amino acids. Germline trimming cut 3 bases from V and 4 bases from J; bases unmatched to any gene: 2. Germline CDR1 reads LNHDA; CDR2 reads SQIVND (reference sequence). The CDR3 DNA is TGTGCCAGTAGTATGGGACAGGTTAATCAGCCCCAGCATTTT. It encodes CASSMGQVNQPQHF.

This sequence joins TRBV19 and TRBJ2-2; 9 bases align to TRBD2. Per the germline V gene, CDR1 is LNHDA and CDR2 is SQIVND (reference sequence). The CDR3 has 18 amino acids. V dropped 2 bases and J dropped 5; count of bases not matched to a gene: 12. The CDR3: CASSIIALAGKGTGELFF. Written as DNA, the CDR3 is TGTGCCAGTAGTATAATCGCCCTAGCGGGGAAGGGGACCGGGGAGCTGTTTTTT.

V and J are TRBV2 and TRBJ2-7; perhaps TRBD2 as D (6 bases). V dropped 8 bases and J dropped 3 bases, with 8 bases sitting between them. The CDR3 loop spans 11 amino acids. CDR1 and CDR2 from the germline V gene are SNHLY and FYNNEI. The CDR3, as DNA: TGTGCCAGCGGGGGAGGCTACGAGCAGTACTTC. This sequence encodes CASGGGYEQYF. Together with reference TRBV2 and TRBJ2-7, the CDR3 gives the full variable domain: EPEVTQTPSHQVTQMGQEVILRCVPISNHLYFYWYRQILGQKVEFLVSFYNNEISEKSEIFDDQFSVERPDGSNFTLKIRSTKLEDSAMYFCASGGGYEQYFGPGTRLTVT.

This sequence joins TRBV25-1 and TRBJ1-2, with no clear D. Between the trimmed V and J ends, which lost 6 bases and 6 bases, there was a span of 5 bases. The CDR3 length is 10 residues. CDR1 and CDR2 from the germline V gene are MGHDK and SYGVNS. CDR3 sequence: CASRLDGYTF. DNA for the CDR3: TGTGCCAGCAGACTAGATGGCTACACCTTC.

Turning to this clone: The same CDR3 arises from other DNA sequences in this sample as well. The chain links TRBV9 to TRBJ1-1, with a possible D match to TRBD1 (5 bases). V was trimmed by 3 bases and J by 0 bases, leaving 12 bases between them. The CDR3 covers 15 residues. The V gene's germline CDR1 is SGDLS and CDR2 YYNGEE. The DNA for the CDR3 is TGTGCCAGCAGCGGCCCCCAGGGTTTGAACACTGAAGCTTTCTTT. This translates into CASSGPQGLNTEAFF.

V usage is TRBV5-6 and J usage is TRBJ1-1, with 11 positions matching TRBD1. Germline V gene data show CDR1 as SGHDT and CDR2 as YYEEEE. This CDR3 region has 15 residues. V dropped 4 bases and J dropped 5; count of bases not matched to a gene: 7. CDR3 sequence (DNA): TGTGCCAGCAGCCCGGGACAGGGGGAGGGGACTGAAGCTTTCTTT. It specifies CASSPGQGEGTEAFF.

V and J are TRBV30 and TRBJ2-2; maybe TRBD2 (5 bases). The CDR3 length is 17 residues. Looked up from germline, CDR1 is GTSNPN and CDR2 is SVGIG (reference sequence). Between the trimmed V and J ends, which lost 4 bases and 5 bases, there was a span of 23 bases. CDR3 nucleotides: TGTGCCTGGAATCGGGGTAGGTCCGGCAGGCCAACCGGGGAGCTGTTTTTT. Protein product: CAWNRGRSGRPTGELFF.